The 30 T cell receptor beta chains below all came from one sample that was sequenced in a study of T cell responses to AZD1222 COVID-19 vaccine. The data were produced by immunoSEQ multiplex PCR, yet TCRdb's version contains in-frame clones alone and is incomplete. The data show 100,000 to 150,000 clones, with 80% to 90% seen just once and about 10% held by the top ten. The sequencing here drew on peripheral blood, taken on day 0 of AZD1222 vaccination. These receptors came from an adult in good health.

The rearrangement joins TRBV19 to TRBJ1-1; no reliable D call. Germline V gene data show CDR1 as LNHDA and CDR2 as SQIVND (reference sequence). CDR3 length: 15 residues. Trimming pared 8 bases from V and 0 bases from J, leaving 16 bases between. The CDR3 loop reads CASPPSGTLNTEAFF. In nucleotides, the CDR3 is TGTGCCAGTCCTCCTAGTGGCACTTTGAACACTGAAGCTTTCTTT.

The chain employs TRBV24-1 and TRBJ2-2, with 8 bases that match TRBD2. V lost 10 bases and J lost 5; bases outside the gene matches: 5. The CDR3 runs 13 residues. The germline CDR1 and CDR2 sequences are KGHDR and SFDVKD. For the CDR3, the DNA is TGTGCCACACGGGAGGGCCGGACCGGGGAGCTGTTTTTT. Protein product: CATREGRTGELFF.

V usage is TRBV4-1 and J usage is TRBJ2-1; perhaps TRBD2 as D (5 bases). This CDR3 has 11 amino acids. Germline V CDR1 and CDR2: MGHRA, YSYEKL. Trimming stripped 4 bases from V and 10 bases from J, with 8 bases between. CDR3 loop: CASSRGGEQFF. CDR3 nucleotide sequence: TGCGCCAGCAGCCGTGGAGGAGAGCAGTTCTTC.

V is TRBV13 and J is TRBJ2-2; 10 bases fit TRBD2. The CDR3 length is 14 residues. Germline V gene sequence: CDR1 PRHDT, CDR2 FYEKMQ (reference sequence). V shed 4 bases, J shed 7 bases, and the junction held 3 bases outside the gene matches. CDR3 nucleotides: TGTGCCAGCAGCTCTGTAGCGGGGGGCGGGGAGCTGTTTTTT. Protein sequence: CASSSVAGGGELFF.

The rearrangement joins TRBV10-3 to TRBJ1-4; 7 bases are shared with TRBD1. The CDR3 contains 13 residues. The V and J ends lost 9 bases and 6 bases, in that order; junction bases with no gene match: 7. The germline CDR1 and CDR2 sequences are ENHRY and SYGVKD. The CDR3 DNA is TGTGCCATAAAAGACAGGGAGGATGAAAAACTGTTTTTT. This sequence encodes CAIKDREDEKLFF.

The chain carries TRBV9 and TRBJ2-1; tentative D call: TRBD2 (6 bases). This CDR3 has 16 residues. From germline, CDR1 is SGDLS and CDR2 YYNGEE. Trimming removed 0 bases from V and 0 bases from J, with 10 bases in between. This chain's CDR3 is CASSVVAVSSYNEQFF. The CDR3 DNA follows: TGTGCCAGCAGCGTAGTAGCGGTAAGCTCCTACAATGAGCAGTTCTTC.

The CDR3 DNA is TGTGCCAGCAGTTATTGGCAAGCCAAGACGTACCAAGAGACCCAGTACTTC. This gives the protein CASSYWQAKTYQETQYF. The chain recombines TRBV6-9 with TRBJ2-5; D unresolved. Germline values: CDR1 MNHGY, CDR2 SVAAGI. The CDR3 is 17 amino acids. V lost 1 base to trimming and J lost 0 bases, with 15 bases between them.

The V call is TRBV30, the J call TRBJ1-2, with D tentatively TRBD1 (5 bases). Germline V gives CDR1 GTSNPN, CDR2 SVGIG (reference sequence). The V end lost 8 bases, the J end lost 3 bases, and 10 bases lay between the germline ends. This CDR3 contains 11 residues. CDR3 in DNA: TGTGCCGGGACGGAGGACTATGGCTACACCTTC. Amino acids: CAGTEDYGYTF.

The V and J genes are TRBV27 and TRBJ2-2; D is undetermined. V lost 0 bases, J lost 0 bases, and 11 bases lay in between. The germline V gene encodes CDR1 MNHEY and CDR2 SMNVEV (reference sequence). The CDR3 runs 17 residues. In DNA, the CDR3 is TGTGCCAGCAGTTTATCGGTCAGCGCCGCGAACACCGGGGAGCTGTTTTTT. Amino acids: CASSLSVSAANTGELFF.

The V and J genes are TRBV15 and TRBJ1-5; D not resolved. Germline CDR1 and CDR2: LNHNV and YYDKDF (reference sequence). The V end was cut by 0 bases, the J end by 1 base, with 4 bases between. The CDR3 is made up of 14 amino acids. The CDR3 DNA reads TGTGCCACCAGCAGAGATTTGAGCAATCAGCCCCAGCATTTT. Residues: CATSRDLSNQPQHF.

The gene calls are TRBV5-5 and TRBJ1-3; maybe TRBD1 (5 bases). Trimming removed 0 bases at V and 2 bases at J, with 15 bases between. CDR1 SGHKS and CDR2 YYEKEE come from the germline V gene (reference sequence). The CDR3 has 17 amino acids. In DNA, the CDR3 is TGTGCCAGCAGCTTGGGCTGGGGGTACGAGGCTGGAAACACCATATATTTT. Its translation is CASSLGWGYEAGNTIYF.

V usage is TRBV5-1 and J usage is TRBJ1-1, with no clear D. Germline V gives CDR1 SGHRS, CDR2 YFSETQ. The CDR3 extends over 14 amino acids. V lost 5 bases, J lost 0 bases, and 11 bases lay in between. As DNA, the CDR3 is TGCGCCAGCAGTTGGACGGGAATGAACACTGAAGCTTTCTTT. This sequence encodes CASSWTGMNTEAFF. Full variable domain (missing parts from reference TRBV5-1 and TRBJ1-1): KAGVTQTPRYLIKTRGQQVTLSCSPISGHRSVSWYQQTPGQGLQFLFEYFSETQRNKGNFPGRFSGRQFSNSRSEMNVSTLELGDSALYLCASSWTGMNTEAFFGQGTRLTVV.

The chain has TRBV19 and TRBJ1-2; possible D gene TRBD1, 6 bases. CDR3 length: 15 amino acids. In germline, CDR1 is LNHDA, CDR2 SQIVND (reference sequence). Trimming removed 1 base from V and 4 bases from J, with 13 bases in between. CDR3 region: CASSIAGGLGYGYTF. CDR3 nucleotides: TGTGCCAGTAGTATAGCCGGGGGGCTAGGCTATGGCTACACCTTC.

The chain couples TRBV5-1 to TRBJ2-3, with 14 bases that match TRBD2. The V and J ends lost 4 bases and 3 bases, in that order; junction bases with no gene match: 10. This CDR3 is built from 18 residues. The germline V gene has CDR1 SGHRS and CDR2 YFSETQ. The CDR3 coding sequence is TGCGCCAGCAGCCTCGAGACTAGCGGGGGGGCTACTACAGATACGCAGTATTTT. Protein: CASSLETSGGATTDTQYF.

The V call is TRBV5-4, the J call TRBJ1-1, with 7 bases identical to TRBD1. V dropped 3 bases and J dropped 1; count of bases not matched to a gene: 3. The CDR3 is made up of 14 amino acids. Germline V gene data show CDR1 as SGHNT and CDR2 as YYREEE (reference sequence). The chain's CDR3 is CASSSGQPNTEAFF. For the CDR3, the DNA is TGTGCCAGCAGCTCGGGACAGCCGAACACTGAAGCTTTCTTT.

V usage is TRBV28 and J usage is TRBJ1-2; TRBD1 matches at 7 bases. Germline V lookup: CDR1 MDHEN, CDR2 SYDVKM. V lost 3 bases and J lost 0; bases outside the gene matches: 4. CDR3 length: 15 residues. The chain's CDR3 is CASSFRDRSNYGYTF. As DNA, the CDR3 is TGTGCCAGCAGTTTTCGGGACAGATCTAACTATGGCTACACCTTC.

This clone was observed a single time. The chain recombines TRBV29-1 with TRBJ2-1, with D possibly TRBD1 on 5 matching bases. CDR1 and CDR2 from the germline V gene are SQVTM and ANQGSEA. The V end lost 3 bases, the J end lost 6 bases, and 6 bases lay between the germline ends. This CDR3 has 11 amino acids. In DNA form, the CDR3 reads TGCAGCGTTGACAGGGTCAATGAGCAGTTCTTC. Translation gives CSVDRVNEQFF.

The sample holds one count of this clone. The J gene is TRBJ2-7, the V gene TRBV9; the match to TRBD1 covers 9 bases. CDR1 is SGDLS and CDR2 is YYNGEE in the germline V gene. Unmatched junction bases numbered 4, after V lost 2 bases and J lost 4 bases. There are 14 residues in the CDR3. CDR3 residues: CASSVSDRGYEQYF. The CDR3 bases are TGTGCCAGCAGCGTCTCGGACAGGGGATACGAGCAGTACTTC.

The gene calls are TRBV28 and TRBJ1-6; D uncertain. Trimming stripped 3 bases from V and 9 bases from J, with 6 bases between. Germline assignment: CDR1 MDHEN and CDR2 SYDVKM. This CDR3 is built from 12 residues. The CDR3 bases are TGTGCCAGCAGTTTTGCGGGTTCACCCCTCCACTTT. Translated, it gives CASSFAGSPLHF.

The genes are TRBV7-2 and TRBJ2-7; weak D call: TRBD1 (6 bases). CDR3 length: 13 amino acids. V was clipped by 0 bases and J by 7 bases, with 10 bases between them. Germline CDR1 SGHTA, CDR2 FQGNSA. CDR3 in DNA: TGTGCCAGCAGCTTAGCCCCCCAGGGGGAGCAGTACTTC. It specifies CASSLAPQGEQYF.

The V call is TRBV28, the J call TRBJ2-7, with D possibly TRBD2 on 5 matching bases. Germline V gene sequence: CDR1 MDHEN, CDR2 SYDVKM. The CDR3 spans 16 residues. The V end was cut by 3 bases, the J end by 3 bases, with 18 bases between. CDR3 loop: CASSFLTPRLFYEQYF. CDR3 DNA sequence: TGTGCCAGCAGTTTCCTAACCCCCCGACTATTCTACGAGCAGTACTTC.

This chain links TRBV7-3 with TRBJ2-3; perhaps D is TRBD1 or TRBD2 (5 bases each). Per the germline V gene, CDR1 is SGHTA and CDR2 is FQGTGA. The CDR3 is 13 residues long. V was cut by 4 bases and J by 4 bases, with 9 bases left in between. In nucleotides, the CDR3 is TGTGCCAGCAGCTCCACGGGACCAGATACGCAGTATTTT. It is translated as CASSSTGPDTQYF.

This rearrangement joins TRBV10-3 to TRBJ1-1; TRBD1 agrees at 7 bases. Trimming took 2 bases from V and 1 from J; bases not matched to a gene: 1. The CDR3 totals 14 residues. CDR1 and CDR2 from the germline V gene are ENHRY and SYGVKD. The chain's CDR3 is CAISEGTENTEAFF. DNA for the CDR3: TGTGCCATCAGTGAGGGGACAGAGAACACTGAAGCTTTCTTT.

The V call is TRBV5-1, the J call TRBJ1-4; 7 nucleotides align to TRBD1. V shed 1 base and J 2 bases; nucleotides not matched to a gene: 2. Germline values: CDR1 SGHRS, CDR2 YFSETQ. This CDR3 is 15 amino acids long. In DNA form, the CDR3 reads TGCGCCAGCAGCTTGTGGGGACAGACTAATGAAAAACTGTTTTTT. Residues: CASSLWGQTNEKLFF.

This rearrangement joins TRBV18 to TRBJ2-7; 11 nucleotides agree with TRBD2. CDR1 KGHSH and CDR2 LQKENI come from the germline V gene. The CDR3 contains 15 residues. V lost 6 bases and J lost 2; bases outside the gene matches: 6. This CDR3 reads CASSPFSGGAYEQYF. The CDR3 nucleotides read TGTGCCAGCTCGCCGTTTAGCGGGGGGGCCTACGAGCAGTACTTC.

The chain employs TRBV5-4 and TRBJ1-4; 7 bases fit TRBD1. The CDR3 loop spans 14 amino acids. V was pared by 5 bases and J by 6 bases, with 7 bases of the junction left unmatched. CDR1 is SGHNT, CDR2 YYREEE, per germline (reference sequence). The CDR3: CASRSTGRDEKLFF. The CDR3 coding sequence is TGTGCCAGCAGGTCGACAGGGAGAGATGAAAAACTGTTTTTT.

The CDR3 DNA follows: TGTGCCAGCAGCCAACCACTAGCGGGAGACGACACAGATACGCAGTATTTT. Encoded protein: CASSQPLAGDDTDTQYF. This chain joins TRBV3-1 (or the pseudogene TRBV3-2) and TRBJ2-3, with TRBD2 identical over 11 bases. This CDR3 has 17 amino acids. V gave up 2 bases and J gave up 2 bases; unmatched junction bases: 6. Germline V gene sequence: CDR1 LGHDT, CDR2 YNNKEL (reference sequence).

The genes are TRBV4-3 and TRBJ2-2; D call uncertain. Trimming cost V 4 bases and J 7 bases, with 25 bases left between them. From germline, CDR1 is LGHNA and CDR2 YSLEER. This CDR3 is 18 amino acids long. The CDR3 is CASSPHPTLNPSSGELFF. The CDR3 nucleotides read TGCGCCAGCAGCCCCCATCCGACCCTAAACCCATCGAGCGGGGAGCTGTTTTTT.

DNA for the CDR3: TGTGCCAGCAGCTTGGACGGGACTATCTCTGGAAACACCATATATTTT. This encodes CASSLDGTISGNTIYF. The rearrangement joins TRBV7-2 to TRBJ1-3, with D perhaps matching TRBD1 (5 bases). The V and J ends lost 3 bases and 0 bases respectively, with 12 bases between them. This CDR3 contains 16 residues. The V gene's germline CDR1 is SGHTA and CDR2 FQGNSA.

The V gene is TRBV7-9, the J gene TRBJ2-7; maybe TRBD1 (5 bases). Germline values: CDR1 SEHNR, CDR2 FQNEAQ (reference sequence). V shed 1 base and J shed 2 bases, with 12 bases lying between them. CDR3 size: 15 residues. CDR3 region: CASSLVQGRTYEQYF. CDR3 in DNA: TGTGCCAGCAGCTTAGTCCAGGGAAGGACCTACGAGCAGTACTTC.